This TCR beta chain came from a study of T cells in Graves' hyperthyroidism and ophthalmopathy. Hyperthyroidism of Graves' type that showed no ophthalmopathy progression within 18 months was stable. Criteria for exclusion of patients were uncontrolled infection, other autoimmune disease, pregnancy or lactation. Together with thyroid ultrasound, orbital computed tomography, serum thyroxine and TRAb, clinical symptoms were used for diagnoses. This clonotype was seen only a few times. What it binds is unknown. Regarding the study as a whole: A 13 V-J signature model discriminated ophthalmopathy versus stable hyperthyroidism.

Using RNA transcripts as the source, TCR beta CDR3 regions were amplified. The primer set for the first-round RT-PCR of the TCR CDR3 was HTBI. MiXCR, applied by TCRdb to the multiplex PCR reads, yields one record per CDR3 protein. The sample has 600,000 to 650,000 distinct CDR3 sequences, around 15% seen once. CDR1 and CDR2 (germline): MGHDK, SYGVNS. V lost 7 bases, J lost 5 bases, and 6 bases stayed unmatched. The CDR3 has 14 amino acids. The sample consisted of blood. The TCR comes from a woman aged 25-40 years with Graves' hyperthyroidism. The genes are TRBV25-1 and TRBJ2-2; 8 bases agree with TRBD1. This CDR3 is CASTKDRGTGELFF. As DNA, the CDR3 is TGTGCCAGCACTAAAGACAGGGGAACCGGGGAGCTGTTTTTT.